The clone carrying this T cell receptor beta chain was observed a handful of times. As yet, its antigen is unknown. Time point indicated: pre-sensitization, week 0. Treatment defined: therapeutic diphenylcyclopropenone sensitization with weekly scalp DPC. Each patch-test visit's blood sample preceded patch application. A single record per CDR3 protein comes from TCRdb applying MiXCR to the RACE reads. In the table there are about 180,000 distinct CDR3 sequences, around 30% of which are singletons. V lost 6 bases and J lost 2; bases outside the gene matches: 10. The CDR3 has 16 residues. This specimen belongs to a study of human T cells and chemical hapten exposure. Overall study context: Women made up most patients, who had alopecia areata, totalis or universalis. Study-wide results and caveats: Expanded TCRs were compared with controls, and the expanded TCRs formed significantly more large CDR3 similarity clusters. Patch test score tracked positively with PT1 expanded TCR counts.

The sample consisted of whole blood, taken in connection with sensitization to the hapten diphenylcyclopropenone (DPC). This rearrangement joins TRBV12-3 or TRBV12-4 to TRBJ2-7; 10 bases are shared with TRBD1. The receptor was derived from a woman aged 25 to 39 with alopecia areata. Some clones in this sample may be carry-over from other donors' samples. CDR3 protein: CASSPLKGTGAYEQYF. The CDR3 DNA sequence: TGTGCCAGCAGCCCCCTGAAAGGGACAGGGGCCTACGAGCAGTACTTC.